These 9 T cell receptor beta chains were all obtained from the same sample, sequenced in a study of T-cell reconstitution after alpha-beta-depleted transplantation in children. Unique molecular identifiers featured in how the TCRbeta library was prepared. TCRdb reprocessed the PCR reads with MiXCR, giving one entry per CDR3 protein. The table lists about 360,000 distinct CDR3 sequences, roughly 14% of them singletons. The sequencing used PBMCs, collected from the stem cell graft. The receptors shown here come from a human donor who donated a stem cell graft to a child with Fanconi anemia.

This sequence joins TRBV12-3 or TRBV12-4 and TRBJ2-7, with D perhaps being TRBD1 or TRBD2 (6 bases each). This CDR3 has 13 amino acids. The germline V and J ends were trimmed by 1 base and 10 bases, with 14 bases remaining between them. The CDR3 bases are TGTGCCAGCAGTTTAGATTTGGGGGGCGGTCAGTACTTC. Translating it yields CASSLDLGGGQYF.

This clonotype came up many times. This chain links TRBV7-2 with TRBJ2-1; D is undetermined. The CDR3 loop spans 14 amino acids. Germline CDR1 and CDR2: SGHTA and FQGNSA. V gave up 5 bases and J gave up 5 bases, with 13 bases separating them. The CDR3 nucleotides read TGTGCCAGCAGCCAAGAAAGAGCAGACAATGAGCAGTTCTTC. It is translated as CASSQERADNEQFF.

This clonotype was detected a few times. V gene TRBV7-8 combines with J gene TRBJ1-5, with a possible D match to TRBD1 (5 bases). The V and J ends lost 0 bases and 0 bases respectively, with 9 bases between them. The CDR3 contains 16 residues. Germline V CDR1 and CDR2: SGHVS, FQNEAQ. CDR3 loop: CASSLATGYSNQPQHF. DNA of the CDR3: TGTGCCAGCAGCTTAGCAACAGGATATAGCAATCAGCCCCAGCATTTT.

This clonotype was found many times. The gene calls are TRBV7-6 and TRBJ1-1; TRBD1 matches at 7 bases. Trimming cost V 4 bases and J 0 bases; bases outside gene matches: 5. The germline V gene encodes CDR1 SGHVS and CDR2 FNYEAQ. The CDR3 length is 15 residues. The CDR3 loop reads CASSSLTGMNTEAFF. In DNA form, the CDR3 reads TGTGCCAGCAGCTCGCTGACAGGGATGAACACTGAAGCTTTCTTT.

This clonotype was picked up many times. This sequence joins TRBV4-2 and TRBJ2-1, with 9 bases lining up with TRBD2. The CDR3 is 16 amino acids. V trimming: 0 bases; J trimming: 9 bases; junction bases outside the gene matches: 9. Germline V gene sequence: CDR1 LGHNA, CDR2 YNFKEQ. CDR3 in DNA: TGTGCCAGCAGCCAAGAGGCGGGGGGGTTAGTCGGTGAGCAGTTCTTC. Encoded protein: CASSQEAGGLVGEQFF.

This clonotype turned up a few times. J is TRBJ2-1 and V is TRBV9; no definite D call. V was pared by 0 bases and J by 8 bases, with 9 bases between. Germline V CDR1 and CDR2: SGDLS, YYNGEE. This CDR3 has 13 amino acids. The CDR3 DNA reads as TGTGCCAGCAGCGTAGTGACCGACCATGAGCAGTTCTTC. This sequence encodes CASSVVTDHEQFF. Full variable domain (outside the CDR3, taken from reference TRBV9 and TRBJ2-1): DSGVTQTPKHLITATGQRVTLRCSPRSGDLSVYWYQQSLDQGLQFLIQYYNGEERAKGNILERFSAQQFPDLHSELNLSSLELGDSALYFCASSVVTDHEQFFGPGTRLTVL.

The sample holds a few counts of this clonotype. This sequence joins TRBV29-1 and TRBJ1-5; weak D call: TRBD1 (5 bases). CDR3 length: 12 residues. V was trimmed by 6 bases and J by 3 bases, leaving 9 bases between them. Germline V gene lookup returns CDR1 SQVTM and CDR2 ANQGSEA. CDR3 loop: CSVGTANQPQHF. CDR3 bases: TGCAGCGTCGGGACGGCCAATCAGCCCCAGCATTTT.

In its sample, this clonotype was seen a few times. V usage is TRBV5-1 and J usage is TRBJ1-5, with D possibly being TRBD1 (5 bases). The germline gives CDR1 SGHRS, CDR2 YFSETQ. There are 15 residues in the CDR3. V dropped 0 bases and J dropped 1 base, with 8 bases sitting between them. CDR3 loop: CASSLGDGSNQPQHF. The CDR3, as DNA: TGCGCCAGCAGCTTGGGGGACGGCAGCAATCAGCCCCAGCATTTT. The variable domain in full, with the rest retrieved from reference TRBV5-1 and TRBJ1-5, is KAGVTQTPRYLIKTRGQQVTLSCSPISGHRSVSWYQQTPGQGLQFLFEYFSETQRNKGNFPGRFSGRQFSNSRSEMNVSTLELGDSALYLCASSLGDGSNQPQHFGDGTRLSIL.

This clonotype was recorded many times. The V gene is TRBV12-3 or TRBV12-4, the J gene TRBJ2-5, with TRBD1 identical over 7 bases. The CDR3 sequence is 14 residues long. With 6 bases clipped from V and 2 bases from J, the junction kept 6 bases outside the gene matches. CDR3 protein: CASRTGTAQETQYF. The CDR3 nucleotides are TGTGCCAGCAGGACCGGGACAGCACAAGAGACCCAGTACTTC.